This T cell receptor beta chain was found in a study of breast tumors, draining lymph nodes, adjacent tissues (dated by TCRdb to about 2016). With regard to the full study: Breast cancer patients provided tumor, adjacent nontumor tissue and axillary lymph nodes, and the study compared the TCR beta repertoires across these three sources. In human breast cancer, the study set out to evaluate how tumor, surrounding tissue and draining lymph node repertoires relate to one another and whether T cells may move between these sites. The research as a whole found: The data were considered consistent with most tumor T cells being derived from the lymph node and subsequently expanding within tumor tissue. T-cell repertoire diversity in tumors was found to be lower than in lymph nodes but higher than in nontumor tissue, and preferential V and J gene usage was observed. Tumor and nontumor tissue repertoires were found to be significantly more similar in luminal-like than in basal-like breast cancer. Rather than being directly demonstrated, the conclusion that tumor T cells originate in lymph nodes was presented as consistent with a hypothesis.

A remark on this clonotype: Its antigen target is currently unknown. Base qualities were left out, and no much larger clone turns up one base away.

Sequencer: Illumina HiSeq 2000. Multiplex PCR amplification was used to generate the TCR beta chain libraries. The amplified TCR beta chain products were analyzed by high-throughput sequencing. TCRdb itself trimmed the public reads at Q25 with fastp, ran MiXCR and retained productive beta chains. Each entry merges the rows of one CDR3 protein and shows their most common DNA and genes. Within this sample are 150,000 to 200,000 distinct CDR3 sequences, with roughly a third of them counted one time only. About 4.1% of the sample goes to the ten largest clones. The germline V and J ends show losses of 7 bases and 6 bases respectively, and no gene match explains 9 bases of the junction. The germline V gene sets CDR1 to SQVTM and CDR2 to ANQGSEA. Reading from cysteine to phenylalanine, the CDR3 counts 13 amino acids. The kept DNA is CDR3 alone, 39 bases in frame from the first base. Lymph node samples were obtained from the axillary draining lymph nodes of breast cancer patients.

The TCR originated in a female donor with breast cancer. Some clones in this sample may be carry-over from other donors' samples. The V and J genes are TRBV29-1 and TRBJ2-3, with TRBD2 matching 8 junction bases. Material for sequencing was axillary lymph node tissue. The bases are TGCAGCGCCGAAGCGGGAGTTGACGATACGCAGTATTTT. This gives the protein CSAEAGVDDTQYF.